This is a list of T cell receptor beta chains from one sample in a study of cytomegalovirus exposure and HLA in healthy donors. Only in-frame clones appear in the TCRdb table, and some are missing; sequencing was by immunoSEQ multiplex PCR. Found here are almost 90,000 clones, 85% of them singletons; the top ten hold approximately 7.4%. The sequencing input was PBMCs. The receptors were gathered from a man aged 35-49 years in good health and CMV-seropositive. CDR3s include the opening cysteine and the closing phenylalanine or tryptophan. D genes are given only for firm matches. Size tells how often a clone was seen (once, few, many) or the class of an expanded clone, and some rows leave it out.

clone_size	v_call	j_call	d_call	cdr3_aa	cdr3_nt
.	TRBV18	TRBJ2-7	.	CASSPLSPGDRQGYEQYF	TGTGCCAGCTCACCACTGTCGCCGGGAGACCGTCAGGGCTACGAGCAGTACTTC
.	TRBV5-1	TRBJ2-2	TRBD1	CASSLEQGAGELFF	TGCGCCAGCAGCTTGGAACAGGGGGCCGGGGAGCTGTTTTTT
.	TRBV7-9	TRBJ1-5	.	CSSSLSGVSGNQPQHF	TGTTCCAGCAGCCTTTCAGGGGTTTCCGGCAATCAGCCCCAGCATTTT
few	TRBV28	TRBJ2-7	.	CATTRKTYSYEQYF	TGTGCCACCACGAGGAAGACTTACTCCTACGAGCAGTACTTC
few	TRBV5-6	TRBJ2-3	.	CASSFGDTQYF	TGTGCCAGCAGCTTCGGGGATACGCAGTATTTT
.	TRBV29-1	TRBJ2-5	TRBD2	CSVAGVGSQETQYF	TGCAGCGTAGCGGGGGTGGGGTCTCAAGAGACCCAGTACTTC
.	TRBV5-4	TRBJ2-3	TRBD2	CASSLSSGGHSTDTQYF	TGTGCCAGCAGCCTCTCTAGCGGGGGACATAGCACAGATACGCAGTATTTT
.	TRBV6-5	TRBJ2-4	.	CASYTAAGAKNIQYF	TGTGCCAGCTATACCGCGGCTGGGGCCAAAAACATTCAGTACTTC
.	TRBV5-6	TRBJ1-6	.	CASSTFAGSYNSPLHF	TGTGCCAGCTCGACGTTCGCGGGCTCCTATAATTCACCCCTCCACTTT
.	TRBV7-9	TRBJ2-7	.	CASSPLEPASYEQYF	TGTGCCAGCAGTCCTTTGGAGCCCGCCTCCTACGAGCAGTACTTC
.	TRBV7-9	TRBJ2-5	TRBD2	CASSHLRGAGRETQYF	TGTGCCAGCAGCCATCTCCGTGGAGCGGGGCGGGAGACCCAGTACTTC
.	TRBV30	TRBJ2-1	.	CAWTQGLVGEQFF	TGTGCCTGGACCCAGGGCCTGGTGGGGGAGCAGTTCTTC
.	TRBV7-9	TRBJ2-2	TRBD1	CASSSGTGNTGELFF	TGTGCCAGCAGCTCGGGGACAGGGAACACCGGGGAGCTGTTTTTT
.	TRBV18	TRBJ1-3	TRBD1	CASSPGQGAFGNTIYF	TGTGCCAGCTCCCCCGGACAGGGGGCCTTTGGAAACACCATATATTTT
.	TRBV19	TRBJ2-2	.	CASSLWGHTGELFF	TGTGCCAGTAGTCTTTGGGGGCACACCGGGGAGCTGTTTTTT
.	TRBV6-1	TRBJ2-7	.	CASSSSFGYEQYF	TGTGCCAGCAGTAGTTCGTTCGGCTACGAGCAGTACTTC
.	TRBV18	TRBJ1-6	TRBD1	CASSPEQGNSPLHF	TGTGCCAGCTCACCGGAACAGGGGAATTCACCCCTCCACTTT
.	TRBV7-2	TRBJ2-3	.	CASSLTGSSTDTQYF	TGTGCCAGCAGCTTAACAGGGTCAAGCACAGATACGCAGTATTTT
.	TRBV5-4	TRBJ2-2	.	CASSLKSGFTGELFF	TGTGCCAGCAGCTTGAAAAGCGGATTCACCGGGGAGCTGTTTTTT
.	TRBV4-1	TRBJ2-3	.	CASSQDRMAESTDTQYF	TGCGCCAGCAGCCAAGATCGAATGGCGGAGTCCACAGATACGCAGTATTTT
.	TRBV14	TRBJ2-2	.	CASSQVVGGELFF	TGTGCCAGCAGCCAAGTGGTCGGGGGGGAGCTGTTTTTT
.	TRBV18	TRBJ1-6	TRBD1	CASSALSGTGDSPLHF	TGTGCCAGCTCAGCGCTTTCCGGGACAGGGGACTCACCCCTCCACTTT
.	TRBV2	TRBJ2-1	.	CASSEAGLKDNEQFF	TGTGCCAGCAGTGAAGCGGGACTCAAAGACAATGAGCAGTTCTTC
.	TRBV7-2	TRBJ2-7	TRBD1	CASSTYRGEQYF	TGTGCCAGCAGCACCTACAGGGGCGAGCAGTACTTC
.	TRBV28	TRBJ2-5	TRBD2	CASRSALAGGDQETQYF	TGTGCCAGCAGAAGCGCCCTAGCGGGGGGCGACCAAGAGACCCAGTACTTC
once	TRBV2	TRBJ2-3	.	CASSDGGLSTDTQYF	TGTGCCAGCAGTGACGGGGGTTTAAGCACAGATACGCAGTATTTT
few	TRBV5-5	TRBJ1-1	TRBD1	CASSGRYRGLNTEAFF	TGTGCCAGCAGCGGCCGTTACAGGGGACTGAACACTGAAGCTTTCTTT
few	TRBV6-1	TRBJ1-2	TRBD1	CASSRDRTNYGYTF	TGTGCCAGCAGTCGGGACAGAACTAACTATGGCTACACCTTC
.	TRBV7-2	TRBJ1-1	.	CASSPGHSNTEAFF	TGTGCCAGCAGCCCGGGACACTCGAACACTGAAGCTTTCTTT
.	TRBV5-4	TRBJ2-3	.	CASSFYQGRTDTQYF	TGTGCCAGCAGCTTCTATCAGGGCCGCACAGATACGCAGTATTTT
.	TRBV19	TRBJ2-7	TRBD2	CASSPRASGSSYEQYF	TGTGCCAGTAGTCCTCGGGCTAGCGGGAGCTCCTACGAGCAGTACTTC
.	TRBV5-1	TRBJ1-1	.	CASSSTGCGAFF	TGCGCCAGCAGCTCCACAGGGTGTGGAGCTTTCTTT
.	TRBV6-5	TRBJ1-3	.	CASSRDGSSGNTIYF	TGTGCCAGCAGCCGCGACGGGAGCTCTGGAAACACCATATATTTT
.	TRBV13	TRBJ2-3	TRBD1	CASSPPGQGARGGTDTQYF	TGTGCCAGCAGCCCGCCAGGACAGGGGGCTAGAGGAGGCACAGATACGCAGTATTTT
.	TRBV6-5	TRBJ1-1	.	CASSSITGNSEAFF	TGTGCCAGCAGTTCGATTACAGGGAATTCTGAAGCTTTCTTT
.	TRBV14	TRBJ2-3	.	CASRPEDTDTQYF	TGTGCCAGCAGGCCCGAGGACACAGATACGCAGTATTTT
.	TRBV23-1	TRBJ2-2	.	CASSQHHSGQTNTGELFF	TGCGCCAGCAGCCAACATCATTCCGGACAGACGAACACCGGGGAGCTGTTTTTT
.	TRBV14	TRBJ2-7	.	CASSQEQSSYEQYF	TGTGCCAGCAGCCAAGAACAGAGCTCCTACGAGCAGTACTTC
.	TRBV7-6	TRBJ2-7	TRBD2	CASSPLAGGVGYEQYF	TGTGCCAGCAGCCCCCTAGCGGGGGGGGTGGGTTACGAGCAGTACTTC
.	TRBV15	TRBJ1-5	.	CATSSNVRANQPQHF	TGTGCCACCAGCAGCAACGTCCGAGCAAATCAGCCCCAGCATTTT
.	TRBV7-9	TRBJ1-2	TRBD1	CASSLRQGNGYTF	TGTGCCAGCAGCTTAAGACAGGGGAATGGCTACACCTTC
medium-sized	TRBV5-6	TRBJ2-7	TRBD2	CASSSSNLAGDWYEQYF	TGTGCCAGCAGCTCGTCGAACCTAGCGGGAGATTGGTACGAGCAGTACTTC
.	TRBV7-9	TRBJ2-5	.	CASSPGREQYF	TGTGCCAGCAGCCCCGGACGGGAGCAGTACTTC
.	TRBV9	TRBJ1-3	.	CASSPLRTTGNTIYF	TGTGCCAGCAGCCCCCTCCGGACAACCGGAAACACCATATATTTT
.	TRBV19	TRBJ1-1	.	CASSRKSGSEAFF	TGTGCCAGTAGCCGAAAATCGGGAAGTGAAGCTTTCTTT
.	TRBV9	TRBJ2-1	TRBD2	CATFGTSGTLEQFF	TGTGCCACCTTTGGGACTAGCGGGACCCTAGAGCAGTTCTTC
.	TRBV5-1	TRBJ1-4	TRBD1	CASSLGTGNEKLFF	TGCGCCAGCAGCTTGGGGACAGGGAATGAAAAACTGTTTTTT
.	TRBV11-2	TRBJ2-7	TRBD2	CASSPRLAGSYEQYF	TGTGCCAGCAGCCCTCGACTAGCGGGGTCCTACGAGCAGTACTTC
.	TRBV7-6	TRBJ1-3	.	CASSPQLGNTIYF	TGTGCCAGCAGCCCCCAATTGGGAAACACCATATATTTT
.	TRBV30	TRBJ2-2	TRBD1	CAWTQPGQGHTGELFF	TGTGCCTGGACCCAACCGGGACAGGGACACACCGGGGAGCTGTTTTTT
.	TRBV7-8	TRBJ1-3	.	CASSSGMGSSGNTIYF	TGTGCCAGCAGCTCGGGGATGGGGAGCTCTGGAAACACCATATATTTT
.	TRBV19	TRBJ2-5	TRBD1	CASSTLTGSSNSVWETQYF	TGTGCCAGTAGTACCTTGACAGGGTCCTCCAATAGTGTGTGGGAGACCCAGTACTTC
.	TRBV7-6	TRBJ1-4	.	CASSLDPGQGVGEKLFF	TGTGCCAGCAGCTTAGACCCGGGACAAGGAGTCGGTGAAAAACTGTTTTTT
.	TRBV28	TRBJ1-5	TRBD1	CASRTGGVGNQPQHF	TGTGCCAGCAGGACAGGGGGCGTTGGCAATCAGCCCCAGCATTTT
.	TRBV6-1	TRBJ2-3	TRBD2	CAISRRTSGEDTQYF	TGTGCCATCAGCCGTAGGACTAGCGGGGAGGATACGCAGTATTTT
.	TRBV5-1	TRBJ2-7	TRBD1	CASRSDRVYEQYF	TGCGCCAGCAGATCGGACAGGGTCTACGAGCAGTACTTC
.	TRBV18	TRBJ1-5	.	CASSKGGDNQPQHF	TGTGCCAGCTCAAAAGGGGGGGACAATCAGCCCCAGCATTTT
.	TRBV28	TRBJ2-3	TRBD2	CASKSPGLRITDTQYF	TGTGCCAGCAAAAGTCCGGGACTAAGAATAACAGATACGCAGTATTTT